The clone carrying this T cell receptor (beta chain) was counted at least ten times. Its antigen is currently unknown. Germline and junction disagree at one end, which may indicate a read error. Clinical symptoms, serum thyroxine and TRAb, thyroid ultrasound and orbital computed tomography together formed the diagnostic basis. The sample belongs to a study of T cells in Graves' hyperthyroidism and ophthalmopathy. Study-wide context: The blood sample was taken at first diagnosis, before treatment began. Study-wide findings and caveats: A 13 V-J model separated ophthalmopathy from stable hyperthyroidism. Peripheral blood also featured most of the thyroid clonotypes expanded above 0.001.

This CDR3 is 16 amino acids long. CDR1 and CDR2 from the germline V gene are MNHEY and SMNVEV (reference sequence). Regions amplified from RNA transcripts were the TCR beta CDR3 regions. When the TCR CDR3 underwent first-round RT-PCR, the HTBI primer set was used. TCRdb reprocessed the multiplex PCR reads with MiXCR, giving one entry per CDR3 protein. The sample shows around 300,000 distinct CDR3 sequences, 10% to 15% of them seen only once. The sequence came from a woman in her twenties or thirties with Graves' hyperthyroidism that later progressed to Graves' ophthalmopathy. Sequenced: blood. This chain joins TRBV27 and TRBJ1-1, with D maybe TRBD1 (5 bases). CDR3 sequence reads: CASSLSRPREDSGALF. CDR3 sequence (DNA): TGTGCCAGCAGTTTATCCCGTCCCCGGGAGGATAGTGGGGCTCTCTTT.